This is a list of T cell receptor beta chains from one sample in a study of blood T cell repertoires in COVID-19. Assay used: immunoSEQ multiplex PCR; TCRdb lists only in-frame clones, some missing. The repertoire holds 400,000 or so clones, with around 87% as singletons. The sample comprised PBMCs or T cells enriched from blood (not recorded which). These receptors were obtained from a man aged 40-55 years in a cohort exposed to, infected with or recovered from COVID-19 (not recorded which). CDR3s include the opening cysteine and the closing phenylalanine or tryptophan. The D gene is left open where the match is weak. Size is stated for part of the rows, as once, few or many counts, or as a class when the clone is expanded.

clone_size: NA
j_call: TRBJ1-1
v_call: TRBV18
d_call: NA
cdr3_length: 15
cdr3_nt: TGTGCCAGCTCACAATCCCCGGACAGAGTATCTGAAGCTTTCTTT
cdr3_aa: CASSQSPDRVSEAFF

clone_size: NA
j_call: TRBJ1-5
v_call: TRBV19
d_call: TRBD1
cdr3_length: 15
cdr3_nt: TGTGCCAGTAGTATGTCGGGGACAGCAGGTCAGCCCCAGCATTTT
cdr3_aa: CASSMSGTAGQPQHF

clone_size: NA
j_call: TRBJ1-2
v_call: TRBV3-1/TRBV3-2
d_call: NA
cdr3_length: 13
cdr3_nt: TGTGCCAGCAGCCAAGTCCCCGAGCGCGGCTACACCTTC
cdr3_aa: CASSQVPERGYTF

clone_size: NA
j_call: TRBJ2-5
v_call: TRBV10-3
d_call: NA
cdr3_length: 13
cdr3_nt: TGTGCCATCAGTGACGGGGGAAGGGAGACCCAGTACTTC
cdr3_aa: CAISDGGRETQYF

clone_size: NA
j_call: TRBJ1-4
v_call: TRBV11-2
d_call: TRBD1
cdr3_length: 15
cdr3_nt: TGTGCCAGCAGCGACTGGGGGACAGGGAACGAAAAACTGTTTTTT
cdr3_aa: CASSDWGTGNEKLFF

clone_size: NA
j_call: TRBJ1-2
v_call: TRBV5-6
d_call: NA
cdr3_length: 14
cdr3_nt: TGTGCCAGCACCGTGCAGGGAAATAACTATGGCTACACCTTC
cdr3_aa: CASTVQGNNYGYTF

clone_size: NA
j_call: TRBJ2-2
v_call: TRBV14
d_call: NA
cdr3_length: 13
cdr3_nt: TGTGCCAGCAGCCACTTCGGGACCGGGGAGCTGTTTTTT
cdr3_aa: CASSHFGTGELFF

clone_size: once
j_call: TRBJ1-2
v_call: TRBV10-3
d_call: TRBD1
cdr3_length: 16
cdr3_nt: TGTGCCATCAGTGCTGGACAGGTAGCCAACTCCTATGGCTACACCTTC
cdr3_aa: CAISAGQVANSYGYTF

clone_size: NA
j_call: TRBJ2-3
v_call: TRBV5-6
d_call: TRBD2
cdr3_length: 16
cdr3_nt: TGTGCCAGCAGCCCCCCTAGCGGGAGCTATCTTCGGACGCAGTATTTT
cdr3_aa: CASSPPSGSYLRTQYF

clone_size: NA
j_call: TRBJ1-2
v_call: TRBV28
d_call: TRBD1
cdr3_length: 15
cdr3_nt: TGTGCCAGCAAAGGGACAGGGAACCCTAACTATGGCTACACCTTC
cdr3_aa: CASKGTGNPNYGYTF

clone_size: NA
j_call: TRBJ1-2
v_call: TRBV19
d_call: NA
cdr3_length: 16
cdr3_nt: TGTGCCACCCTCAGTTGGGCCGCCACGACGGACTATGGCTACACCTTC
cdr3_aa: CATLSWAATTDYGYTF

clone_size: NA
j_call: TRBJ2-1
v_call: TRBV5-1
d_call: TRBD2
cdr3_length: 13
cdr3_nt: TGCGCCACCGCTAGCGGGAGTCTGAATGAGCAGTTCTTC
cdr3_aa: CATASGSLNEQFF

clone_size: NA
j_call: TRBJ1-1
v_call: TRBV28
d_call: NA
cdr3_length: 15
cdr3_nt: TGTGCCAGCAGTTTCTCTCGGGGGGGGAACACTGAAGCTTTCTTT
cdr3_aa: CASSFSRGGNTEAFF

clone_size: NA
j_call: TRBJ1-5
v_call: TRBV30
d_call: TRBD1
cdr3_length: 14
cdr3_nt: TGTGCCTGGAGTAGGGGGCCAGAATATCAGCCCCAGCATTTT
cdr3_aa: CAWSRGPEYQPQHF

clone_size: NA
j_call: TRBJ1-3
v_call: TRBV3-1/TRBV3-2
d_call: NA
cdr3_length: 13
cdr3_nt: TGTGCCAGCAGCCGGACAGAGGGAAACACCATATATTTT
cdr3_aa: CASSRTEGNTIYF

clone_size: NA
j_call: TRBJ2-5
v_call: TRBV11-2
d_call: NA
cdr3_length: 11
cdr3_nt: TGTGCCAGCAGCTCTCAGGGGACCCAGTACTTC
cdr3_aa: CASSSQGTQYF

clone_size: few
j_call: TRBJ2-7
v_call: TRBV5-1
d_call: NA
cdr3_length: 14
cdr3_nt: TGCGCCAGCAGCTTTGCACAGGGTTCCTACGAGCAGTACTTC
cdr3_aa: CASSFAQGSYEQYF

clone_size: NA
j_call: TRBJ2-5
v_call: TRBV2
d_call: TRBD2
cdr3_length: 13
cdr3_nt: TGTGCCAGCTGGAGGGGAGGGCCAGAGACCCAGTACTTC
cdr3_aa: CASWRGGPETQYF

clone_size: NA
j_call: TRBJ2-7
v_call: TRBV27
d_call: NA
cdr3_length: 13
cdr3_nt: TGTGCCAGCAGTTCGGGGAGCTCCTACGAGCAGTACTTC
cdr3_aa: CASSSGSSYEQYF

clone_size: NA
j_call: TRBJ2-7
v_call: TRBV5-5
d_call: TRBD1
cdr3_length: 17
cdr3_nt: TGTGCCAGCAGCGCCCACAGGGGGGCTAAGAGGTCCTACGAGCAGTACTTC
cdr3_aa: CASSAHRGAKRSYEQYF

clone_size: NA
j_call: TRBJ2-7
v_call: TRBV19
d_call: NA
cdr3_length: 13
cdr3_nt: TGTGCCAGTAGTAGAGTCGGACAGAACGAGCAGTACTTC
cdr3_aa: CASSRVGQNEQYF

clone_size: NA
j_call: TRBJ1-1
v_call: TRBV7-8
d_call: TRBD1
cdr3_length: 15
cdr3_nt: TGTGCCAGCAGCCTCTCGGTTACAGGGGTCAGTGAAGCTTTCTTT
cdr3_aa: CASSLSVTGVSEAFF

clone_size: NA
j_call: TRBJ1-2
v_call: TRBV6-5
d_call: TRBD1
cdr3_length: 15
cdr3_nt: TGTGCCAGCAGTTACGCACCGGGACAGGGAAATGGCTACACCTTC
cdr3_aa: CASSYAPGQGNGYTF

clone_size: NA
j_call: TRBJ2-1
v_call: TRBV11-2
d_call: NA
cdr3_length: 15
cdr3_nt: TGTGCCAGCAGCTTAGCAATGGGGGGTTACAATGAGCAGTTCTTC
cdr3_aa: CASSLAMGGYNEQFF

clone_size: NA
j_call: TRBJ1-2
v_call: TRBV28
d_call: NA
cdr3_length: 14
cdr3_nt: TGTGCCAGCAGTACCGGGACAAGGTTTTATGGCTACACCTTC
cdr3_aa: CASSTGTRFYGYTF

clone_size: NA
j_call: TRBJ2-7
v_call: TRBV18
d_call: TRBD1
cdr3_length: 16
cdr3_nt: TGTGCCAGCTCACCCACCCCCGGGACAGGGGACGACGAGCAGTACTTC
cdr3_aa: CASSPTPGTGDDEQYF

clone_size: NA
j_call: TRBJ2-1
v_call: TRBV20-1
d_call: NA
cdr3_length: 10
cdr3_nt: TGCAGTGCTTCCGGTGAGGAGCAGTTCTTC
cdr3_aa: CSASGEEQFF

clone_size: NA
j_call: TRBJ2-3
v_call: TRBV9
d_call: NA
cdr3_length: 13
cdr3_nt: TGTGCCAGCAGCGTAGTTGAGATGGGCACGCAGTATTTT
cdr3_aa: CASSVVEMGTQYF

clone_size: NA
j_call: TRBJ2-7
v_call: TRBV5-4
d_call: TRBD2
cdr3_length: 15
cdr3_nt: TGTGCCAGCAGCTTGGATCTAGCGGGGGCCTACGAGCAGTACTTC
cdr3_aa: CASSLDLAGAYEQYF

clone_size: NA
j_call: TRBJ1-5
v_call: TRBV7-7
d_call: TRBD1
cdr3_length: 15
cdr3_nt: TGTGCCAGCAGCTGGGACAGGGATGGCAATCAGCCCCAGCATTTT
cdr3_aa: CASSWDRDGNQPQHF

clone_size: once
j_call: TRBJ2-7
v_call: TRBV6-5
d_call: NA
cdr3_length: 14
cdr3_nt: TGTGCCAGCAGAGGAGGGATTTCCCCCTACGAGCAGTACTTC
cdr3_aa: CASRGGISPYEQYF

clone_size: NA
j_call: TRBJ2-2
v_call: TRBV27
d_call: NA
cdr3_length: 15
cdr3_nt: TGTGCCAGCAGCACCGGGTTAGGAGGGACCGGGGAGCTGTTTTTT
cdr3_aa: CASSTGLGGTGELFF

clone_size: NA
j_call: TRBJ2-6
v_call: TRBV2
d_call: TRBD1
cdr3_length: 17
cdr3_nt: TGTGCCAGCAGAGGGGGCTCAGGGTTCCCTGGGGCCAACGTCCTGACTTTC
cdr3_aa: CASRGGSGFPGANVLTF

clone_size: NA
j_call: TRBJ1-4
v_call: TRBV6-5
d_call: NA
cdr3_length: 14
cdr3_nt: TGTGCCAGCAGTTATGGGGGGGCTAATGAAAAACTGTTTTTT
cdr3_aa: CASSYGGANEKLFF

clone_size: NA
j_call: TRBJ1-4
v_call: TRBV7-9
d_call: TRBD1
cdr3_length: 15
cdr3_nt: TGTGCCAGCAGCTTAGGTGGGACAGGGGGTGAAAAACTGTTTTTT
cdr3_aa: CASSLGGTGGEKLFF

clone_size: NA
j_call: TRBJ2-3
v_call: TRBV3-1/TRBV3-2
d_call: TRBD2
cdr3_length: 16
cdr3_nt: TGTGCCAGCAGCCAACAGACTAGCCCCCGCACAGATACGCAGTATTTT
cdr3_aa: CASSQQTSPRTDTQYF

clone_size: few
j_call: TRBJ2-3
v_call: TRBV18
d_call: TRBD2
cdr3_length: 17
cdr3_nt: TGTGCCAGCTCACCGGGGACTAGCGGGAGTGGTACAGATACGCAGTATTTT
cdr3_aa: CASSPGTSGSGTDTQYF

clone_size: NA
j_call: TRBJ2-1
v_call: TRBV29-1
d_call: TRBD1
cdr3_length: 13
cdr3_nt: TGCAGCGCTGGACAGGTAACCTACAATGAGCAGTTCTTC
cdr3_aa: CSAGQVTYNEQFF

clone_size: NA
j_call: TRBJ2-5
v_call: TRBV5-6
d_call: NA
cdr3_length: 13
cdr3_nt: TGTGCCAGCAGCCCCGGGACTCAAGAGACCCAGTACTTC
cdr3_aa: CASSPGTQETQYF

clone_size: NA
j_call: TRBJ1-4
v_call: TRBV5-8
d_call: NA
cdr3_length: 15
cdr3_nt: TGTGCCAGCAGCACCGGACAGTGGGGATATGAAAAACTGTTTTTT
cdr3_aa: CASSTGQWGYEKLFF

clone_size: NA
j_call: TRBJ1-2
v_call: TRBV27
d_call: NA
cdr3_length: 14
cdr3_nt: TGTGCCAGCAGCCTCGGGTCGGGAGGATCTCGCTACACCTTC
cdr3_aa: CASSLGSGGSRYTF

clone_size: NA
j_call: TRBJ2-1
v_call: TRBV11-3
d_call: TRBD2
cdr3_length: 20
cdr3_nt: TGTGCCAGCAGCTCCAATCCCCTCCGGCCGGGACTAGCGGATCACAATGAGCAGTTCTTC
cdr3_aa: CASSSNPLRPGLADHNEQFF

clone_size: NA
j_call: TRBJ2-1
v_call: TRBV5-1
d_call: NA
cdr3_length: 16
cdr3_nt: TGCGCCAGCAGCTTGGCCGGGCAGGGGCTTTACAATGAGCAGTTCTTC
cdr3_aa: CASSLAGQGLYNEQFF

clone_size: NA
j_call: TRBJ1-1
v_call: TRBV7-9
d_call: NA
cdr3_length: 12
cdr3_nt: TGTGCCAGCAGCTCCCGGGGAACTGAAGCTTTCTTT
cdr3_aa: CASSSRGTEAFF

clone_size: NA
j_call: TRBJ2-2
v_call: TRBV10-3
d_call: TRBD2
cdr3_length: 15
cdr3_nt: TGTGCCATCAGCCCGGGACTAGCGCGGACCGGGGAGCTGTTTTTT
cdr3_aa: CAISPGLARTGELFF

clone_size: NA
j_call: TRBJ2-7
v_call: TRBV11-2
d_call: NA
cdr3_length: 14
cdr3_nt: TGTGCCAGCAGCTTAGATAGGGGGTCCTACGAGCAGTACTTC
cdr3_aa: CASSLDRGSYEQYF

clone_size: NA
j_call: TRBJ2-3
v_call: TRBV24-1
d_call: NA
cdr3_length: 13
cdr3_nt: TGTGCCACCAGTGGGGCTAGCACAGATACGCAGTATTTT
cdr3_aa: CATSGASTDTQYF

clone_size: NA
j_call: TRBJ1-1
v_call: TRBV18
d_call: NA
cdr3_length: 15
cdr3_nt: TGTGCCAGCTCACCAGAGTATTCCTCGAACACTGAAGCTTTCTTT
cdr3_aa: CASSPEYSSNTEAFF

clone_size: NA
j_call: TRBJ2-3
v_call: TRBV6-5
d_call: TRBD2
cdr3_length: 14
cdr3_nt: TGTGCCAGCCGGACTAGCGGAAACACAGATACGCAGTATTTT
cdr3_aa: CASRTSGNTDTQYF

clone_size: NA
j_call: TRBJ2-1
v_call: TRBV28
d_call: NA
cdr3_length: 11
cdr3_nt: TGTGCCAGCAGGGAGTTACGTGAGCAGTTCTTC
cdr3_aa: CASRELREQFF

clone_size: NA
j_call: TRBJ2-7
v_call: TRBV9
d_call: TRBD2
cdr3_length: 15
cdr3_nt: TGTGCCAGCAGCGTAGACTCGGGAGGGAGGAGTGTGCAGTACTTC
cdr3_aa: CASSVDSGGRSVQYF

clone_size: NA
j_call: TRBJ2-2
v_call: TRBV30
d_call: NA
cdr3_length: 14
cdr3_nt: TGTGCCTGGAGTCCAGGAATTAACACCGGGGAGCTGTTTTTT
cdr3_aa: CAWSPGINTGELFF

clone_size: NA
j_call: TRBJ1-6
v_call: TRBV2
d_call: NA
cdr3_length: 13
cdr3_nt: TGTGCCAGCCACTTCCAAAATAATTCACCCCTCCACTTT
cdr3_aa: CASHFQNNSPLHF